This T cell receptor beta chain was found in a study of control samples from healthy donors and cancer patients. The table came from immunoSEQ multiplex PCR; TCRdb's copy has only in-frame clones and leaves some out. The sample contains around 30,000 clones, about 85% of which appear only once. CDR3 size: 12 residues. The V gene lost 5 bases and the J gene lost 7 bases, with 9 bases spanning the gap. Per germline, CDR1 SGHRS and CDR2 YFSETQ. The clonotype was recovered from a woman between 40 and 50 years old with lung cancer. This chain connects TRBV5-1 to TRBJ2-2; D remains ambiguous. Sequenced material: PBMCs. CDR3 in DNA: TGCGCCAGCAGTTTTGACGGCGGGGAGCTGTTTTTT. Protein product: CASSFDGGELFF. Looking up the rest from reference TRBV5-1 and TRBJ2-2 gives the full variable domain: KAGVTQTPRYLIKTRGQQVTLSCSPISGHRSVSWYQQTPGQGLQFLFEYFSETQRNKGNFPGRFSGRQFSNSRSEMNVSTLELGDSALYLCASSFDGGELFFGEGSRLTVL.